Listed below are T cell receptor beta chains from one sample, sequenced in a study of glioma-infiltrating T cells. TCRdb itself ran the multiplex PCR reads through MiXCR, one entry per CDR3 protein. The table includes 93,000 or so distinct CDR3 sequences, around 29% detected once. Sequenced input: glioma tissue, nonneoplastic brain tissue, or PBMCs (not recorded which). The receptors shown here come from a human donor with low-grade glioma or glioblastoma, undergoing nonglioma brain surgery, or in good health (not recorded which). The CDR3 runs from the conserved cysteine through the conserved F or W. The D gene is left open where the match is weak. Only some rows state a clone size, as once, few, many or a class for expanded clones.

j_call: TRBJ1-5; d_call: .; v_call: TRBV29-1; clone_size: few; cdr3_nt: TGCAGCGTTGTCGGTGATGGCAATCAGCCCCAGCATTTT; cdr3_aa: CSVVGDGNQPQHF
j_call: TRBJ2-1; d_call: .; v_call: TRBV20-1; clone_size: many; cdr3_nt: TGCAGTGCTAAGGTCAGATACAATGAGCAGTTCTTC; cdr3_aa: CSAKVRYNEQFF
j_call: TRBJ2-1; d_call: .; v_call: TRBV19; clone_size: once; cdr3_nt: TGTGCCAGTAGTATTGAGGGGAGAGGGGAGCAGTTCTTC; cdr3_aa: CASSIEGRGEQFF
j_call: TRBJ1-5; d_call: .; v_call: TRBV4-2; clone_size: many; cdr3_nt: TGTGCCAGCAGCCAACCCGGGGTTAGCAATCAGCCCCAGCATTTT; cdr3_aa: CASSQPGVSNQPQHF
j_call: TRBJ2-2; d_call: .; v_call: TRBV6-2/TRBV6-3; clone_size: once; cdr3_nt: TGTGCCAACAGATGGGCCCTAACGAACACCGGGGGGCTGTTTTTT; cdr3_aa: CANRWALTNTGGLFF
j_call: TRBJ1-5; d_call: .; v_call: TRBV6-1; clone_size: many; cdr3_nt: TGTGCCAGCAGGTTGGGGGGCAGCAATCAGCCCCAGCATTTT; cdr3_aa: CASRLGGSNQPQHF
j_call: TRBJ1-5; d_call: TRBD1; v_call: TRBV12-3/TRBV12-4; clone_size: few; cdr3_nt: TGTGCCAGCAGTTTGGTGCCCCAGGGGGGTGGCAATCAGCCCCAGCATTTT; cdr3_aa: CASSLVPQGGGNQPQHF
j_call: TRBJ2-5; d_call: .; v_call: TRBV20-1; clone_size: many; cdr3_nt: TGCAGTGCTAGAGGAATCGGGGAGACCCAGTACTTC; cdr3_aa: CSARGIGETQYF
j_call: TRBJ1-1; d_call: TRBD1; v_call: TRBV6-1; clone_size: many; cdr3_nt: TGTGCCAGCACGACGGGACAGTTGAGGAACACTGAAGCTTTCTTT; cdr3_aa: CASTTGQLRNTEAFF
j_call: TRBJ1-1; d_call: .; v_call: TRBV7-3; clone_size: once; cdr3_nt: TGTGCCAGCAGCTTATCTCTGACGAACACTGAATCTTTCTTT; cdr3_aa: CASSLSLTNTESFF
j_call: TRBJ2-1; d_call: .; v_call: TRBV27; clone_size: many; cdr3_nt: TGTGCCAGCAGTTTATTTTCTCGGGCGGGTAATGAGCAGTTCTTC; cdr3_aa: CASSLFSRAGNEQFF
j_call: TRBJ1-3; d_call: .; v_call: TRBV14; clone_size: many; cdr3_nt: TGTGCCAGCAGCCAAGTAGGGGGAGGATCTGGAAACACCATATATTTT; cdr3_aa: CASSQVGGGSGNTIYF
j_call: TRBJ2-5; d_call: .; v_call: TRBV20-1; clone_size: .; cdr3_nt: TGCAGTGCTAGAGTGCAGGGAGGGGGTCAAGAGACCCAGTACTTC; cdr3_aa: CSARVQGGGQETQYF
j_call: TRBJ1-3; d_call: TRBD1; v_call: TRBV5-4; clone_size: .; cdr3_nt: TGTGCCAGCAGCTGGGGAGGCTCCGGGGACAGCATATATTTT; cdr3_aa: CASSWGGSGDSIYF
j_call: TRBJ2-5; d_call: .; v_call: TRBV7-9; clone_size: many; cdr3_nt: TGTGCCAGCAGCTTTCGACAGGGAGGAGAGACCCAGTACTTC; cdr3_aa: CASSFRQGGETQYF
j_call: TRBJ1-2; d_call: .; v_call: TRBV20-1; clone_size: many; cdr3_nt: TGCAGTGCCGTCGACGGGACGAGTTATGGCTACACCTTC; cdr3_aa: CSAVDGTSYGYTF
j_call: TRBJ2-7; d_call: .; v_call: TRBV14; clone_size: few; cdr3_nt: TGTGCCAGCAGCCGAAACAGGGTCTCCGAGCAGTACTTC; cdr3_aa: CASSRNRVSEQYF
j_call: TRBJ2-3; d_call: TRBD2; v_call: TRBV7-2; clone_size: .; cdr3_nt: TGTGCCAGCAGCTTATTAAGCGGGGGGGCCGCAGATACGCAGTATTTT; cdr3_aa: CASSLLSGGAADTQYF
j_call: TRBJ1-1; d_call: .; v_call: TRBV10-3; clone_size: .; cdr3_nt: TGTGCCATCAGTGAGAGAGGACTGAGCACTGAAGCTTTCTTT; cdr3_aa: CAISERGLSTEAFF
j_call: TRBJ2-5; d_call: .; v_call: TRBV24-1; clone_size: .; cdr3_nt: TGTGCCACCAGTGTCCGGGAAGGCGTACAAGAGACCCAGTACTTC; cdr3_aa: CATSVREGVQETQYF
j_call: TRBJ1-5; d_call: .; v_call: TRBV6-1; clone_size: many; cdr3_nt: TGTGCCACAAGACTGACAGGAAGCAATCAGCCCCAGCATTTT; cdr3_aa: CATRLTGSNQPQHF
j_call: TRBJ1-4; d_call: .; v_call: TRBV4-2; clone_size: few; cdr3_nt: TGTGCCAGCAGCCAAAGATGGGGGGCTAATGAAAAACTGTTTTTT; cdr3_aa: CASSQRWGANEKLFF
j_call: TRBJ2-7; d_call: .; v_call: TRBV6-2/TRBV6-3; clone_size: .; cdr3_nt: TGTGCCAGCATCGACGGAGGGCAAAGATTTCCCTCCTACGAGCAGTACTTC; cdr3_aa: CASIDGGQRFPSYEQYF
j_call: TRBJ2-1; d_call: TRBD2; v_call: TRBV6-1; clone_size: many; cdr3_nt: TGTGCCAGCAATCTACCAAGCGGGGGGTCCTACAATGAGCAGTTCTTC; cdr3_aa: CASNLPSGGSYNEQFF
j_call: TRBJ2-7; d_call: .; v_call: TRBV6-6; clone_size: many; cdr3_nt: TGTGCCAGCAGTTACTCGGACAGTCGGGGGAGTGGCGAGCAGTACTTC; cdr3_aa: CASSYSDSRGSGEQYF
j_call: TRBJ2-1; d_call: .; v_call: TRBV24-1; clone_size: many; cdr3_nt: TGTGCCACCAGTGACCCCCCCCCGGGAGATGAGCAGTTCTTC; cdr3_aa: CATSDPPPGDEQFF
j_call: TRBJ2-5; d_call: TRBD1; v_call: TRBV7-2; clone_size: .; cdr3_nt: TGTGCCAGCAGCCCGGGACAGGGCCTGAGGGGGACCCAGTACTTC; cdr3_aa: CASSPGQGLRGTQYF
j_call: TRBJ1-1; d_call: .; v_call: TRBV19; clone_size: few; cdr3_nt: TGTGCCAGTAGTATAGCACAGGGAAGAACTGAAGCTTTCTTT; cdr3_aa: CASSIAQGRTEAFF
j_call: TRBJ2-3; d_call: TRBD1; v_call: TRBV20-1; clone_size: many; cdr3_nt: TGCAGTGCTAGAGGGGACAGAGCTTCTACAGATACGCAGTATTTT; cdr3_aa: CSARGDRASTDTQYF
j_call: TRBJ1-1; d_call: TRBD1; v_call: TRBV12-3/TRBV12-4; clone_size: .; cdr3_nt: TGTGCCAGCAGTTTAGGCGAGGGGGCGAGGGCTGAAGCTTTCTTT; cdr3_aa: CASSLGEGARAEAFF
j_call: TRBJ1-2; d_call: TRBD1; v_call: TRBV12-3/TRBV12-4; clone_size: .; cdr3_nt: TGTGCCAGCAGTTTAACCCGACAGGGTGGCGGCTACACCTTC; cdr3_aa: CASSLTRQGGGYTF
j_call: TRBJ1-5; d_call: .; v_call: TRBV24-1; clone_size: .; cdr3_nt: TGTGCCACCAGTGACTCGGGGGGGGTCCAGCCCCAGCATTTT; cdr3_aa: CATSDSGGVQPQHF
j_call: TRBJ2-3; d_call: .; v_call: TRBV7-9; clone_size: many; cdr3_nt: TGTGCCAGCAGCTTACCTCAGCGCACAGATACGCAGTATTTT; cdr3_aa: CASSLPQRTDTQYF
j_call: TRBJ1-1; d_call: .; v_call: TRBV7-2; clone_size: .; cdr3_nt: TGTGCCAGCAGCTTAGATTTTCAGAACACTGAAGCTTCCTTT; cdr3_aa: CASSLDFQNTEASF
j_call: TRBJ2-5; d_call: .; v_call: TRBV29-1; clone_size: few; cdr3_nt: TGCAGCGTTAGGGTTGGAGAGACCCAGTACTTC; cdr3_aa: CSVRVGETQYF
j_call: TRBJ2-7; d_call: TRBD1; v_call: TRBV20-1; clone_size: many; cdr3_nt: TGCAGTGCTAGAGCCGGGACAGGGCTCTCCTACGAGCAGTACTTC; cdr3_aa: CSARAGTGLSYEQYF
j_call: TRBJ1-5; d_call: .; v_call: TRBV4-2; clone_size: few; cdr3_nt: TGTGCCAGCAGCCCCGGGGGGGGAAGGTCTCAGCCCCAGCATTTT; cdr3_aa: CASSPGGGRSQPQHF
j_call: TRBJ2-1; d_call: .; v_call: TRBV27; clone_size: many; cdr3_nt: TGTGCCAGCAGTTCGGACGGGGCTTACAATGAGCAGTTCTTC; cdr3_aa: CASSSDGAYNEQFF
j_call: TRBJ2-5; d_call: TRBD1; v_call: TRBV7-2; clone_size: many; cdr3_nt: TGTGCCAGCAGCGCGCTTTTCGGACAGGGATTATCAGAGACCCAGTACTTC; cdr3_aa: CASSALFGQGLSETQYF
j_call: TRBJ2-7; d_call: .; v_call: TRBV20-1; clone_size: many; cdr3_nt: TGCAGTGCCATCCCAGGGTCAGGTGGATACGAGCAGTACTTC; cdr3_aa: CSAIPGSGGYEQYF
j_call: TRBJ1-1; d_call: .; v_call: TRBV12-3/TRBV12-4; clone_size: .; cdr3_nt: TGTGCCAGCATTCAACTGAACACTGAAGCTTTCTTT; cdr3_aa: CASIQLNTEAFF
j_call: TRBJ1-2; d_call: TRBD1; v_call: TRBV18; clone_size: .; cdr3_nt: TGTGCCAGCTACCCCGGGACAGTCGTCTATGGCTACACCTTC; cdr3_aa: CASYPGTVVYGYTF
j_call: TRBJ1-1; d_call: TRBD1; v_call: TRBV20-1; clone_size: .; cdr3_nt: TGCAGTGCTCTCTCAGGGGGGAGGACTGAAGCTTTCTTT; cdr3_aa: CSALSGGRTEAFF
j_call: TRBJ1-1; d_call: .; v_call: TRBV4-3; clone_size: few; cdr3_nt: TGCGCCAGCAGCCAAGACCATAGCCCCTCCACTGAAGCTTTCTTT; cdr3_aa: CASSQDHSPSTEAFF
j_call: TRBJ2-5; d_call: .; v_call: TRBV2; clone_size: many; cdr3_nt: TGTGCCAGCAGTACAGTGTACCAAGAGACCCAGTACTTC; cdr3_aa: CASSTVYQETQYF
j_call: TRBJ1-2; d_call: .; v_call: TRBV20-1; clone_size: once; cdr3_nt: TGCAGTGCCGCCGAAAGGTCCCTCCCTAAGGGCTACACCTTC; cdr3_aa: CSAAERSLPKGYTF